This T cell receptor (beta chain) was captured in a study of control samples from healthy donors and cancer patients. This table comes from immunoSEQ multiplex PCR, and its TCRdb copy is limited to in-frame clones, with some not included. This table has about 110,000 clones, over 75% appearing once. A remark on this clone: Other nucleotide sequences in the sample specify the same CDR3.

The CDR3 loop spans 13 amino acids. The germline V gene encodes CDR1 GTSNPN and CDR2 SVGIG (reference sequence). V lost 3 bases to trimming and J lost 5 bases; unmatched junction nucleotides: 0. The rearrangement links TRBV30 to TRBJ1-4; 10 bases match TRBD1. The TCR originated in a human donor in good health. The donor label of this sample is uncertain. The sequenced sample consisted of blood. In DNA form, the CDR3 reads TGTGCCTGGAGGGACAGGGGGAATGAAAAACTGTTTTTT. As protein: CAWRDRGNEKLFF. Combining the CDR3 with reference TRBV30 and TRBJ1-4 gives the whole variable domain SQTIHQWPATLVQPVGSPLSLECTVEGTSNPNLYWYRQAAGRGLQLLFYSVGIGQISSEVPQNLSASRPQDRQFILSSKKLLLSDSGFYLCAWRDRGNEKLFFGSGTQLSVL.